Each of the 18 T cell receptor beta chains below was sequenced from the same sample in a study of cytomegalovirus exposure and HLA in healthy donors. Amplification used 60 Vbeta primers and 13 Jbeta primers. Sequencing was performed with immunoSEQ multiplex PCR; in TCRdb, only in-frame clones are kept and a portion is missing. Of fewer than 250,000 clones detected, almost 80% appear once; the ten largest clones hold 1.6%. The specimen sequenced was PBMCs. Every receptor here comes from a woman aged 18-30 years in good health and CMV-seronegative.

This clone was detected once. The chain joins TRBV4-3 to TRBJ2-2; TRBD1 aligns across 7 bases. From germline, CDR1 is LGHNA and CDR2 YSLEER. Trimming removed 5 bases from V and 3 bases from J; junction bases left unmatched: 3. The CDR3 length is 14 residues. The CDR3 bases are TGCGCCAGCAGCTGGGACAGATACACCGGGGAGCTGTTTTTT. Amino acids: CASSWDRYTGELFF.

This clone was observed a handful of times. The gene calls are TRBV14 and TRBJ1-2; the D gene is possibly TRBD1 (5 bases). V dropped 0 bases and J dropped 2 bases, with 10 bases sitting between them. The germline V gene encodes CDR1 SGHDN and CDR2 FVKESK. The CDR3 totals 15 residues. CDR3 amino acids: CASSQDRAGNYGYTF. Here the CDR3 DNA reads TGTGCCAGCAGCCAAGATCGGGCAGGGAACTATGGCTACACCTTC.

As DNA, the CDR3 is TGTGCCAGCAGTTTACAACAGGGGGGAGGGAATGGCTACACCTTC. Translated: CASSLQQGGGNGYTF. The rearrangement links TRBV27 to TRBJ1-2, with TRBD1 matching 8 bases. The CDR3 has 15 residues. CDR1 is MNHEY, CDR2 SMNVEV, per germline (reference sequence). J lost 6 bases, V lost 2 bases, and 8 bases had no gene match.

CDR3 in DNA: TGCGCCAGCAGCCAAGGGCACCAGAACACTGAAGCTTTCTTT. Protein sequence: CASSQGHQNTEAFF. The chain joins TRBV4-3 to TRBJ1-1; no clear D. V was cut by 1 base and J by 1 base, with 7 bases left in between. Germline V CDR1 and CDR2: LGHNA, YSLEER. CDR3 length equals 14 residues.

This chain connects TRBV4-2 to TRBJ2-4, with TRBD2 matching 11 bases. CDR3 length: 15 residues. With V trimmed by 2 bases and J by 5 bases, 2 bases remained unmatched. The germline gives CDR1 LGHNA, CDR2 YNFKEQ. In DNA form, the CDR3 reads TGTGCCAGCAGCCAATTACTAGCGGGGGAAAACATTCAGTACTTC. Protein product: CASSQLLAGENIQYF.

The CDR3 nucleotides are TGTGCCAGCAGTTCCACAGGGTCTAACTCCTACGAGCAGTACTTC. Translation: CASSSTGSNSYEQYF. The chain combines TRBV6-5 with TRBJ2-7; possible D gene TRBD1, 6 bases. Per germline, CDR1 MNHEY and CDR2 SVGAGI. The CDR3 loop spans 15 amino acids. Deletions cut 4 bases from V and 0 bases from J, with 13 bases between.

The rearrangement links TRBV5-1 to TRBJ2-3; 10 bases agree with TRBD1. The trim removed 4 bases at V and 3 bases at J, leaving 8 bases unmatched. Germline assignment: CDR1 SGHRS and CDR2 YFSETQ. The CDR3 has 16 amino acids. CDR3: CASSPRTGGVTDTQYF. CDR3 bases: TGCGCCAGCAGCCCCCGGACAGGGGGTGTTACAGATACGCAGTATTTT.

The chain has TRBV19 and TRBJ1-5; possibly TRBD1 for D (5 bases). Germline assignment: CDR1 LNHDA and CDR2 SQIVND (reference sequence). The V and J ends lost 4 bases and 0 bases respectively, with 16 bases between them. The CDR3 spans 17 residues. CDR3 coding DNA: TGTGCCAGTAGTACCCCCGCGGGGGACTATAGCAATCAGCCCCAGCATTTT. Its translation is CASSTPAGDYSNQPQHF. Drawing the rest from reference TRBV19 and TRBJ1-5, the complete variable domain is DGGITQSPKYLFRKEGQNVTLSCEQNLNHDAMYWYRQDPGQGLRLIYYSQIVNDFQKGDIAEGYSVSREKKESFPLTVTSAQKNPTAFYLCASSTPAGDYSNQPQHFGDGTRLSIL.

This sequence joins TRBV29-1 and TRBJ1-1; D may be TRBD1 (6 bases). Trimming cost V 4 bases and J 4 bases, with 16 bases left between them. The CDR3 is 14 amino acids. Per the germline V gene, CDR1 is SQVTM and CDR2 is ANQGSEA. This chain's CDR3 is CSVAGGGGGTEAFF. In nucleotides, the CDR3 is TGCAGCGTTGCCGGAGGGGGGGGAGGCACTGAAGCTTTCTTT.

There are a few counts of this clone. The V call is TRBV7-9, the J call TRBJ2-1; weak D call: TRBD2 (5 bases). CDR3 length equals 13 residues. Germline V gene data show CDR1 as SEHNR and CDR2 as FQNEAQ (reference sequence). V was shortened by 5 bases and J by 9 bases, with 14 bases between the two germline ends. Here the CDR3 DNA reads TGTGCCAGCAGCCCACAACTAGTTGGTGAGCAGTTCTTC. This gives the protein CASSPQLVGEQFF. Based on the CDR3 plus reference TRBV7-9 and TRBJ2-1, the full variable domain is DTGVSQNPRHKITKRGQNVTFRCDPISEHNRLYWYRQTLGQGPEFLTYFQNEAQLEKSRLLSDRFSAERPKGSFSTLEIQRTEQGDSAMYLCASSPQLVGEQFFGPGTRLTVL.

This chain joins TRBV9 and TRBJ1-2; TRBD1 is a possible D gene (6 bases). V was trimmed by 3 bases and J by 5 bases, leaving 14 bases between them. CDR3 length: 14 residues. Germline lookup yields CDR1 SGDLS and CDR2 YYNGEE. CDR3 sequence (DNA): TGTGCCAGCAGCGCCCAACAGGGACCATATGGCTACACCTTC. Translated, it gives CASSAQQGPYGYTF. The full variable domain, rest sourced from reference TRBV9 and TRBJ1-2, is DSGVTQTPKHLITATGQRVTLRCSPRSGDLSVYWYQQSLDQGLQFLIQYYNGEERAKGNILERFSAQQFPDLHSELNLSSLELGDSALYFCASSAQQGPYGYTFGSGTRLTVV.

The rearrangement links TRBV7-3 to TRBJ2-5; TRBD2 agrees at 9 bases. The V gene's germline CDR1 is SGHTA and CDR2 FQGTGA. The CDR3 is made up of 14 amino acids. V gave up 2 bases and J gave up 3 bases; unmatched junction bases: 1. CDR3 residues: CASSLLAGKETQYF. The CDR3 DNA reads TGTGCCAGCAGCTTACTAGCGGGGAAAGAGACCCAGTACTTC.

V gene TRBV6-7 combines with J gene TRBJ2-1, with 12 bases matching TRBD2. TRBV6-7 is an ORF for which the function is uncertain. Losses at the gene ends were 6 bases for V and 6 bases for J; bases not matched to a gene: 6. This CDR3 has 15 residues. Here the CDR3 reads CASRNGTSGRNEQFF. The CDR3 DNA reads as TGTGCCAGCAGAAACGGGACTAGCGGGCGCAATGAGCAGTTCTTC.

The chain is built from TRBV2 and TRBJ1-4; D not certain. There are 13 residues in the CDR3. V lost 5 bases to trimming and J lost 6 bases, with 10 bases between them. CDR1 is SNHLY and CDR2 is FYNNEI in the germline V gene. The CDR3 nucleotides read TGTGCCAGCAGTCGGGATTGGGATGAAAAACTGTTTTTT. Protein: CASSRDWDEKLFF.

The gene calls are TRBV10-3 and TRBJ2-1; 11 bases are a match to TRBD2. The CDR3 is 16 residues long. The germline V gene encodes CDR1 ENHRY and CDR2 SYGVKD. J was trimmed by 4 bases and V by 4 bases; bases with no gene match: 6. The CDR3 DNA reads TGTGCCATCAGTGGACTAGCGGGAAACGGGTACAATGAGCAGTTCTTC. Amino acid sequence: CAISGLAGNGYNEQFF.

J is TRBJ1-2 and V is TRBV28; 7 bases are shared with TRBD1. J was trimmed by 4 bases and V by 5 bases; bases with no gene match: 10. The CDR3 is made up of 15 amino acids. Germline lookup yields CDR1 MDHEN and CDR2 SYDVKM. The CDR3 DNA sequence: TGTGCCAGCAGTCCCCTCGTCTGGACAGGCTATGGCTACACCTTC. This encodes CASSPLVWTGYGYTF.

The rearrangement links TRBV5-8 to TRBJ1-5, with 11 positions matching TRBD1. Germline loops: CDR1 SGHTS, CDR2 YDEGEE. This CDR3 has 13 residues. The J segment lost 6 bases and the V segment lost 9 bases, leaving 5 bases of the junction unmatched. The CDR3 sequence: CATEGQGVQPQHF. For the CDR3, the DNA is TGTGCCACCGAGGGACAGGGGGTTCAGCCCCAGCATTTT.

The chain links TRBV7-2 to TRBJ1-1; 7 positions match TRBD1. Per germline, CDR1 SGHTA and CDR2 FQGNSA. This CDR3 has 15 amino acids. V shed 0 bases and J 4 bases; nucleotides not matched to a gene: 5. The CDR3 region is CASSLALAGGTEAFF. The CDR3, as DNA: TGTGCCAGCAGCTTAGCGTTAGCAGGGGGCACTGAAGCTTTCTTT.